These 17 T cell receptor beta chains were sequenced from one sample in a study of T cells in Graves' hyperthyroidism and ophthalmopathy. Amplification of TCR beta CDR3 regions was performed using RNA transcripts as template. The TCR CDR3 was amplified in a first-round RT-PCR using the HTBI primer set. TCRdb recomputed calls from the multiplex PCR reads with MiXCR, one row per CDR3 protein. This repertoire shows about 600,000 distinct CDR3 sequences, about 14% found once; its top ten account for approximately 12%. The sequenced material came from blood. These receptors all stem from a woman aged 45-65 years with Graves' ophthalmopathy.

This clonotype was counted many times. The chain combines TRBV28 with TRBJ2-5, with TRBD1 matching over 8 bases. The ends lost 6 bases at V and 3 bases at J; junction bases unmatched: 12. CDR1 is MDHEN, CDR2 SYDVKM, per germline. The CDR3 is 16 amino acids. CDR3 amino acids: CASSPDRGRGKETQYF. In DNA, the CDR3 is TGTGCCAGCAGCCCAGACAGGGGCCGAGGAAAAGAGACCCAGTACTTC.

A word on this clonotype: A much larger clone is a single base away; this may be a read error. The chain couples TRBV20-1 to TRBJ2-2; 9 bases align to TRBD2. The CDR3 length is 17 residues. Germline-derived CDR1 and CDR2 are DFQATT and SNEGSKA (reference sequence). CDR3 DNA sequence: TGCAGTGCTAGAGATCGTGGTAGCGGGAGATACACCTGGGAGCTGTTTTTT. Its protein product is CSARDRGSGRYTWELFF.

Details on this clonotype: This may be a read error: a much more frequent sequence differs by one nucleotide. The chain carries TRBV24-1 and TRBJ2-2; 12 bases map to TRBD1. CDR3 length: 18 amino acids. CDR1 is KGHDR and CDR2 is SFDVKD in the germline V gene. Here the CDR3 DNA reads TGTGCCACCAGGCCAAATGCCGGGACAGGGGGCAACACCGGGGGGCTGTTTTTT. Its protein is CATRPNAGTGGNTGGLFF.

This clonotype has at least ten counts. This rearrangement joins TRBV20-1 to TRBJ2-5; no firm D call. V dropped 3 bases and J dropped 5 bases, with 13 bases sitting between them. In germline, CDR1 is DFQATT, CDR2 SNEGSKA (reference sequence). The CDR3 totals 13 residues. Written as DNA, the CDR3 is TGCAGTGCTAGGCTAGTATCAGTGGAGACCCAGTACTTC. Translation: CSARLVSVETQYF.

V is TRBV29-1 and J is TRBJ2-2; tentative D call: TRBD1 (5 bases). V gave up 4 bases and J gave up 0 bases, with 9 bases separating them. This CDR3 spans 14 amino acids. The germline gives CDR1 SQVTM, CDR2 ANQGSEA. In nucleotides, the CDR3 is TGCAGCGTTGGGACACACCCGAACACCGGGGAGCTGTTTTTT. It specifies CSVGTHPNTGELFF.

This clonotype was recorded many times. The rearrangement joins TRBV7-9 to TRBJ1-2; D is undetermined. Germline CDR1 and CDR2: SEHNR and FQNEAQ (reference sequence). Trimming removed 2 bases from V and 0 bases from J, with 4 bases in between. CDR3 length: 13 amino acids. The CDR3 DNA sequence: TGTGCCAGCAGCTTAAGGTCTAACTATGGCTACACCTTC. Translation gives CASSLRSNYGYTF. The whole variable domain, remainder taken from reference TRBV7-9 and TRBJ1-2, is DTGVSQNPRHKITKRGQNVTFRCDPISEHNRLYWYRQTLGQGPEFLTYFQNEAQLEKSRLLSDRFSAERPKGSFSTLEIQRTEQGDSAMYLCASSLRSNYGYTFGSGTRLTVV.

This clonotype was seen many times. V gene TRBV5-1 combines with J gene TRBJ1-1, with D perhaps matching TRBD1 (5 bases). The CDR3 length is 14 residues. V lost 2 bases and J 1 base, leaving 9 bases between the germline ends. Germline assignment: CDR1 SGHRS and CDR2 YFSETQ. CDR3 region: CASSFDGGNTEAFF. Written as DNA, the CDR3 is TGCGCCAGCAGCTTTGACGGGGGGAACACTGAAGCTTTCTTT. The whole variable domain, remainder taken from reference TRBV5-1 and TRBJ1-1, is KAGVTQTPRYLIKTRGQQVTLSCSPISGHRSVSWYQQTPGQGLQFLFEYFSETQRNKGNFPGRFSGRQFSNSRSEMNVSTLELGDSALYLCASSFDGGNTEAFFGQGTRLTVV.

The CDR3 bases are TGTGCCAGCAGCGCCGGGTCCTTCGGAAGGGACACTGAAGCTTTCTTT. This sequence encodes CASSAGSFGRDTEAFF. The rearrangement uses TRBV7-8 and TRBJ1-1; D unclear. The V end was cut by 5 bases, the J end by 3 bases, with 19 bases between. This CDR3 spans 16 amino acids. Germline lookup yields CDR1 SGHVS and CDR2 FQNEAQ.

This clonotype was seen many times. The chain recombines TRBV11-3 with TRBJ2-7; 9 bases are shared with TRBD1. Germline V gene lookup returns CDR1 SGHNT and CDR2 YENEEA. This CDR3 has 14 amino acids. J lost 3 bases, V lost 1 base, and 1 base had no gene match. The CDR3 here is CASSLGGQGYEQYF. In DNA, the CDR3 is TGTGCCAGCAGCTTAGGGGGACAGGGCTACGAGCAGTACTTC.

This clonotype was seen at least ten times. The V and J genes are TRBV7-8 and TRBJ1-4; 8 bases map to TRBD1. CDR1 SGHVS and CDR2 FQNEAQ come from the germline V gene. After removal of 3 bases from V and 7 bases from J, the junction contained 7 bases not matched to a gene. The CDR3 is made up of 15 amino acids. CDR3 loop: CASSLQTGAGEKLFF. The CDR3 nucleotides read TGTGCCAGCAGCTTGCAGACAGGGGCTGGTGAAAAACTGTTTTTT.

V gene TRBV6-1 combines with J gene TRBJ2-1, with D unclear. This CDR3 is 12 amino acids long. CDR1 MNHNS and CDR2 SASEGT come from the germline V gene. The V end lost 6 bases, the J end lost 5 bases, and 8 bases lay between the germline ends. The CDR3 is CASRAINNEQFF. The CDR3 DNA reads as TGTGCCAGCAGGGCCATTAACAATGAGCAGTTCTTC.

The chain couples TRBV9 to TRBJ2-1, with 12 bases fitting TRBD2. CDR3 length equals 18 residues. Germline V lookup: CDR1 SGDLS, CDR2 YYNGEE. After removal of 0 bases from V and 12 bases from J, the junction contained 16 bases not matched to a gene. CDR3 nucleotides: TGTGCCAGCAGCGTAGGGGGGGAGACTAGCGGGAGTAGTAGTGGGCAGTTCTTC. Its protein is CASSVGGETSGSSSGQFF.

This clonotype was picked up many times. V is TRBV28 and J is TRBJ2-4; D gene unclear. The CDR3 is made up of 15 amino acids. Trimming cost V 3 bases and J 2 bases, with 11 bases left between them. Germline-derived CDR1 and CDR2 are MDHEN and SYDVKM. The CDR3 is CASSFSGLTKNIQYF. In DNA form, the CDR3 reads TGTGCCAGCAGTTTTTCAGGTTTAACCAAAAACATTCAGTACTTC. Full variable domain (rest looked up from reference TRBV28 and TRBJ2-4): DVKVTQSSRYLVKRTGEKVFLECVQDMDHENMFWYRQDPGLGLRLIYFSYDVKMKEKGDIPEGYSVSREKKERFSLILESASTNQTSMYLCASSFSGLTKNIQYFGAGTRLSVL.

This clonotype was seen many times. V is TRBV7-3 and J is TRBJ2-1; D is possibly TRBD2 (6 bases). Looked up from germline, CDR1 is SGHTA and CDR2 is FQGTGA. The CDR3 loop spans 14 amino acids. The V and J ends lost 3 bases and 7 bases respectively, with 13 bases between them. The CDR3 sequence is CASSFFGSGNEQFF. In DNA, the CDR3 is TGTGCCAGCAGCTTTTTCGGGAGTGGTAATGAGCAGTTCTTC.

This clonotype was observed a handful of times. This chain uses TRBV7-9 with TRBJ2-1, with TRBD1 matching 8 bases. The CDR3 consists of 15 residues. The germline gives CDR1 SEHNR, CDR2 FQNEAQ (reference sequence). V lost 5 bases and J lost 6; bases outside the gene matches: 9. In DNA, the CDR3 is TGTGCCAGCAGCCGACAGGGGCGGGGTTCCAATGAGCAGTTCTTC. It encodes CASSRQGRGSNEQFF.

The chain combines TRBV20-1 with TRBJ1-5; 7 bases align to TRBD1. The CDR3 covers 14 residues. Per germline, CDR1 DFQATT and CDR2 SNEGSKA (reference sequence). The trim removed 1 base at V and 4 bases at J, leaving 4 bases unmatched. CDR3 region: CSARGQGENQPQHF. In nucleotides, the CDR3 is TGCAGTGCTAGAGGACAGGGAGAGAATCAGCCCCAGCATTTT.

This clonotype came up many times. The chain combines TRBV5-1 with TRBJ2-1, with TRBD1 matching 11 bases. Unmatched junction bases numbered 3, after V lost 4 bases and J lost 0 bases. The V gene's germline CDR1 is SGHRS and CDR2 YFSETQ. The CDR3 has 16 residues. CDR3 sequence reads: CASSGTGGSSYNEQFF. DNA for the CDR3: TGCGCCAGCAGCGGGACAGGGGGTAGCTCCTACAATGAGCAGTTCTTC.